The rows below give T cell receptor beta chains drawn from one sample of a study of T cells in Graves' hyperthyroidism and ophthalmopathy. TCRdb reprocessed the multiplex PCR reads with MiXCR, giving one entry per CDR3 protein. The sample contains 400,000 to 500,000 distinct CDR3 sequences, 12% to 15% of which appear only once. Sequenced: blood. Receptor source: a woman aged 18-29 years with Graves' hyperthyroidism. Each CDR3 is given with its conserved first and last residue. A D gene is named only where the DNA matches it firmly. Clone sizes are given selectively: once, few, many, or a class where the clone is expanded.

abundance | d_gene | j_gene | len | v_gene | CDR3aa | CDR3nt
many | TRBD2 | TRBJ2-3 | 16 | TRBV9 | CASSGRIREGTDTQYF | TGTGCCAGCAGCGGGAGAATACGGGAGGGTACAGATACGCAGTATTTT
many | NA | TRBJ1-3 | 13 | TRBV2 | CASSDDFGNTIYF | TGTGCCAGCAGTGATGACTTTGGAAACACCATATATTTT
many | NA | TRBJ1-1 | 13 | TRBV7-9 | CASSPIGGDEPFF | TGTGCCAGCAGCCCCATAGGGGGGGATGAACCTTTCTTT
NA | TRBD2 | TRBJ2-1 | 16 | TRBV6-2/TRBV6-3 | CASSLPAGGPMNEQFF | TGTGCCAGCAGCCTCCCGGCGGGAGGGCCAATGAATGAGCAGTTCTTC
many | NA | TRBJ2-4 | 13 | TRBV28 | CASSFGSKNIQYF | TGTGCCAGCAGTTTCGGCTCCAAAAACATTCAGTACTTC
many | TRBD2 | TRBJ2-2 | 14 | TRBV20-1 | CSAPGLADTGELFF | TGCAGTGCTCCGGGACTAGCGGACACCGGGGAGCTGTTTTTT
NA | TRBD1 | TRBJ2-3 | 14 | TRBV5-1 | CASRQGASADTQYF | TGCGCCAGCAGGCAGGGGGCATCTGCAGATACGCAGTATTTT
many | TRBD2 | TRBJ2-3 | 15 | TRBV28 | CASSALAGMADTQYF | TGTGCCAGCAGTGCACTAGCGGGAATGGCAGATACGCAGTATTTT
once | NA | TRBJ1-5 | 12 | TRBV29-1 | CSAGGPYGPQHF | TGCAGCGCCGGAGGGCCCTATGGGCCCCAGCATTTT
many | NA | TRBJ2-5 | 12 | TRBV6-1 | CASSSGLETQYF | TGTGCCAGCAGTTCTGGGTTGGAGACCCAGTACTTC
many | NA | TRBJ2-7 | 14 | TRBV6-1 | CASSSPEWVYEQYF | TGTGCCAGCAGTTCCCCTGAGTGGGTCTACGAGCAGTACTTC
many | TRBD1 | TRBJ2-7 | 14 | TRBV7-9 | CASSLGQGAQEQYF | TGTGCCAGCAGCTTAGGACAGGGGGCGCAAGAGCAGTACTTC
many | NA | TRBJ1-1 | 12 | TRBV12-5 | CASGFGNTEAFF | TGTGCTAGTGGTTTTGGTAACACTGAAGCTTTCTTT
many | TRBD1 | TRBJ2-5 | 14 | TRBV10-3 | CAISEPGQLETQYF | TGTGCCATCAGTGAGCCGGGACAGTTGGAGACCCAGTACTTC
NA | NA | TRBJ2-2 | 12 | TRBV29-1 | CSGGGNTGELFF | TGCAGCGGCGGAGGGAACACCGGGGAGCTGTTTTTT
many | NA | TRBJ2-1 | 11 | TRBV30 | CAWGQNNEQFF | TGTGCCTGGGGTCAAAACAATGAGCAGTTCTTC
NA | NA | TRBJ2-7 | 15 | TRBV11-1 | CASSSKLSFSYEQYF | TGTGCCAGCAGCTCAAAGCTGAGCTTCTCCTACGAGCAGTACTTC
NA | TRBD1 | TRBJ1-2 | 15 | TRBV7-9 | CASSLTGGLLYGYTF | TGTGCCAGCAGCCTGACAGGGGGCTTACTATATGGCTACACCTTC
many | NA | TRBJ1-4 | 15 | TRBV7-9 | CASSFGAAGPEKLFF | TGTGCCAGCAGCTTTGGGGCAGCGGGGCCTGAAAAACTGTTTTTT
many | NA | TRBJ1-4 | 12 | TRBV12-3/TRBV12-4 | CASSPGFEKLFF | TGTGCCAGCAGTCCAGGGTTTGAAAAACTGTTTTTT
few | NA | TRBJ1-5 | 14 | TRBV19 | CASSMVLSNQPQHF | TGTGCCAGTAGTATGGTCCTGAGCAATCAGCCCCAGCATTTT
many | NA | TRBJ2-1 | 15 | TRBV12-3/TRBV12-4 | CASSLVRIAYNEQFF | TGTGCCAGCAGTTTGGTCCGGATTGCCTACAATGAGCAGTTCTTC
NA | NA | TRBJ1-3 | 17 | TRBV16 | CASSQATAPYSGNTIYF | TGTGCCAGCAGCCAGGCGACTGCTCCTTACTCTGGAAACACCATATATTTT
many | TRBD2 | TRBJ2-1 | 16 | TRBV2 | CASTGLAGTSYNEQFF | TGTGCCAGCACTGGACTAGCGGGGACCTCCTACAATGAGCAGTTCTTC
NA | NA | TRBJ1-4 | 14 | TRBV20-1 | CSARVGGPDEKLFF | TGCAGTGCTAGAGTTGGTGGGCCGGATGAAAAACTGTTTTTT
many | TRBD2 | TRBJ2-7 | 13 | TRBV20-1 | CSATGTSGYEQYF | TGCAGTGCTACCGGGACTAGCGGGTACGAGCAGTACTTC
many | NA | TRBJ1-1 | 14 | TRBV3-1 | CASSQVEMNTEAFF | TGTGCCAGCAGCCAAGTTGAGATGAACACTGAAGCTTTCTTT
many | NA | TRBJ1-5 | 14 | TRBV20-1 | CSPPGPKSNQPQHF | TGCAGTCCCCCTGGACCGAAAAGCAATCAGCCCCAGCATTTT
many | TRBD2 | TRBJ2-3 | 16 | TRBV12-3/TRBV12-4 | CASSPTRTSRTDTQYF | TGTGCCAGCAGTCCTACACGGACTAGCCGCACAGATACGCAGTATTTT
NA | TRBD2 | TRBJ2-7 | 16 | TRBV2 | CASSERWAGGSYEQYF | TGTGCCAGCAGTGAGCGGTGGGCGGGAGGTAGCTACGAGCAGTACTTC
many | NA | TRBJ2-7 | 13 | TRBV7-3 | CASSSGPDYEQYF | TGTGCCAGCAGCTCGGGACCTGACTACGAGCAGTACTTC
NA | NA | TRBJ1-1 | 18 | TRBV27 | CASSYGRRRGVWDTEAFF | TGTGCCAGCAGTTACGGGCGACGGAGAGGGGTCTGGGACACTGAAGCTTTCTTT
many | NA | TRBJ1-5 | 15 | TRBV5-5 | CASSLKHGGGQPQHF | TGTGCCAGCAGCTTGAAACACGGGGGTGGTCAGCCCCAGCATTTT
many | NA | TRBJ1-1 | 15 | TRBV3-1 | CASSSSGLGNTEAFF | TGTGCCAGCAGCTCCTCGGGACTCGGGAACACTGAAGCTTTCTTT
NA | NA | TRBJ2-2 | 12 | TRBV9 | CASSVSSGELFF | TGTGCCAGCAGCGTATCCTCCGGGGAGCTGTTTTTT
many | NA | TRBJ1-2 | 11 | TRBV28 | CASSLHYGYTF | TGTGCCAGCAGTTTACACTATGGCTACACCTTC
many | TRBD2 | TRBJ2-7 | 13 | TRBV28 | CASRIERENEQYF | TGTGCCAGCAGGATTGAGCGGGAGAACGAGCAGTACTTC
many | TRBD1 | TRBJ2-1 | 14 | TRBV30 | CAWSVQGAYNEQFF | TGTGCCTGGAGTGTGCAGGGGGCGTATAATGAGCAGTTCTTC
many | NA | TRBJ1-2 | 16 | TRBV19 | CASRPSFGGEPYGYTF | TGTGCCAGTAGACCTTCCTTCGGGGGAGAGCCCTATGGCTACACCTTC
many | NA | TRBJ1-5 | 16 | TRBV15 | CATSRTRTGRDQPQHF | TGTGCCACCAGCAGAACTCGGACGGGGAGAGATCAGCCCCAGCATTTT
NA | NA | TRBJ2-7 | 13 | TRBV2 | CASNSGSFYEQYF | TGTGCCAGCAACTCGGGAAGTTTCTACGAGCAGTACTTC
NA | TRBD2 | TRBJ2-5 | 16 | TRBV6-1 | CASSEEGGLAGETQYF | TGTGCCAGCAGTGAAGAAGGAGGACTAGCAGGGGAGACCCAGTACTTC
many | NA | TRBJ1-1 | 14 | TRBV7-8 | CASSLEAGRAEAFF | TGTGCCAGCAGCTTAGAAGCAGGGCGCGCTGAAGCTTTCTTT
many | NA | TRBJ1-2 | 13 | TRBV12-5 | CASGSHIHYGYTF | TGTGCTAGTGGCTCGCACATCCACTATGGCTACACCTTC
NA | NA | TRBJ1-5 | 14 | TRBV27 | CASSLRGAGQPQHF | TGTGCCAGCAGTTTACGAGGGGCAGGGCAGCCCCAGCATTTT
many | NA | TRBJ2-7 | 13 | TRBV5-1 | CASSQDYSYEQYF | TGCGCCAGCAGTCAGGACTACTCCTACGAGCAGTACTTC
many | NA | TRBJ2-7 | 15 | TRBV28 | CASSSTPTEVHEQYF | TGTGCCAGCAGCTCCACCCCCACTGAGGTTCACGAGCAGTACTTC